Listed here are 30 T cell receptor beta chains from one sample, sequenced in a study of blood T cell repertoires in COVID-19. Only in-frame clones appear in the TCRdb table, and some are missing; sequencing was by immunoSEQ multiplex PCR. Among roughly 15,000 clones listed, more than 70% were seen once. The specimen was peripheral blood. All receptors come from a man aged 65 to 79 with acute or convalescent COVID-19.

A few counts support this clone. V is TRBV18 and J is TRBJ1-3, with no clear D. This CDR3 has 13 residues. V was shortened by 6 bases and J by 4 bases, with 10 bases between the two germline ends. From germline, CDR1 is KGHSH and CDR2 LQKENI. CDR3 sequence: CASSRLSGNTIYF. Written as DNA, the CDR3 is TGTGCCAGCTCCCGCTTAAGCGGAAACACCATATATTTT.

V usage is TRBV5-8 and J usage is TRBJ1-5, with a tentative D call TRBD1 (5 bases). The germline CDR1 and CDR2 sequences are SGHTS and YDEGEE. This CDR3 contains 17 residues. Trimming left V 3 bases short and J 0 bases short, with 16 bases between. The CDR3 is CASSSRVSQYSNQPQHF. The CDR3 nucleotides read TGTGCCAGCAGCTCCAGGGTTTCCCAATATAGCAATCAGCCCCAGCATTTT.

The chain joins TRBV14 to TRBJ1-3; no firm D call. The CDR3 spans 14 residues. V was trimmed by 1 base and J by 0 bases, leaving 4 bases between them. Germline V CDR1 and CDR2: SGHDN, FVKESK. In DNA, the CDR3 is TGTGCCAGCAGCCAAGTTCTCTCTGGAAACACCATATATTTT. This gives the protein CASSQVLSGNTIYF. Full variable domain (missing parts from reference TRBV14 and TRBJ1-3): EAGVTQFPSHSVIEKGQTVTLRCDPISGHDNLYWYRRVMGKEIKFLLHFVKESKQDESGMPNNRFLAERTGGTYSTLKVQPAELEDSGVYFCASSQVLSGNTIYFGEGSWLTVV.

This chain uses TRBV7-2 with TRBJ2-3; D is possibly TRBD1 (5 bases). In germline, CDR1 is SGHTA, CDR2 FQGNSA. The CDR3 is made up of 17 amino acids. V was pared by 1 base and J by 6 bases, with 20 bases between. Here the CDR3 DNA reads TGTGCCAGCAGCTTAGGCGGTAGGGGTCCAGCCGTGGATACGCAGTATTTT. Translating it yields CASSLGGRGPAVDTQYF.

This clone was seen a few times. The sample holds other DNA sequences that translate to the same CDR3. This chain connects TRBV6-5 to TRBJ2-7; 8 bases align to TRBD1. Germline-derived CDR1 and CDR2 are MNHEY and SVGAGI. Trimming removed 5 bases from V and 4 bases from J; junction bases left unmatched: 7. This CDR3 contains 14 residues. CDR3 protein: CASSPGTGRYEQYF. The CDR3 nucleotides read TGTGCCAGCAGTCCCGGGACAGGTCGATACGAGCAGTACTTC.

J is TRBJ1-2 and V is TRBV5-5; D not certain. The CDR3 extends over 13 amino acids. Germline loops: CDR1 SGHKS, CDR2 YYEKEE (reference sequence). Trimming took off 6 bases at V and 8 bases at J, with 17 bases between the two ends. CDR3 in DNA: TGTGCCAGCACCCGCGGGGAGATGCGGGGCTACACCTTC. Translated, it gives CASTRGEMRGYTF.

The chain uses TRBV7-2 and TRBJ1-1, with 8 bases aligning to TRBD1. V was pared by 6 bases and J by 1 base, with 7 bases of the junction left unmatched. CDR3 length: 15 residues. Germline values: CDR1 SGHTA, CDR2 FQGNSA. CDR3: CASRRAGTGNTEAFF. CDR3 DNA: TGTGCCAGCAGACGCGCCGGGACAGGGAACACTGAAGCTTTCTTT.

CDR3: CAISDPVRERTDTQYF. DNA of the CDR3: TGTGCCATCAGTGATCCCGTGCGGGAGCGCACAGATACGCAGTATTTT. The J gene is TRBJ2-3, the V gene TRBV10-3; 7 bases map to TRBD2. Per the germline V gene, CDR1 is ENHRY and CDR2 is SYGVKD. This CDR3 comprises 16 residues. The V gene end was trimmed by 3 bases and the J gene end by 1 base; junction bases not matched to a gene: 7.

This clone was seen once. The junction departs from germline at one end; a sequencing error may be responsible. The V and J genes are TRBV6-1 and TRBJ2-7, with 7 bases identical to TRBD2. The CDR3 sequence is 16 residues long. CDR1 and CDR2 from the germline V gene are MNHNS and SASEGT. The CDR3 is CASREGRGFLSYEQYF. In DNA form, the CDR3 reads TGTGCCAGCAGGGAAGGGAGGGGATTTCTTTCCTACGAGCAGTACTTC.

This clone was counted once. The gene calls are TRBV7-9 and TRBJ2-1, with D unresolved. Trimming shortened V by 6 bases and J by 5 bases, and 17 bases separated the two germline ends. Germline CDR1 and CDR2: SEHNR and FQNEAQ (reference sequence). The CDR3 has 15 amino acids. The CDR3 protein is CASRENLVIDNEQFF. Here the CDR3 DNA reads TGTGCCAGCAGAGAAAACCTAGTGATAGACAATGAGCAGTTCTTC.

The chain is built from TRBV5-4 and TRBJ2-7; D may be TRBD1 (6 bases). Deletions cut 5 bases from V and 1 base from J, with 13 bases between. Germline assignment: CDR1 SGHNT and CDR2 YYREEE (reference sequence). The CDR3 has 14 residues. CDR3 sequence reads: CASRAGDKSYEQYF. DNA of the CDR3: TGTGCCAGCAGGGCAGGGGACAAATCCTACGAGCAGTACTTC.

The sample holds a few counts of this clone. The chain joins TRBV5-3 to TRBJ2-1; 15 bases line up with TRBD2. TRBV5-3 is known as an ORF, though its function is uncertain. This CDR3 has 15 residues. The J segment lost 8 bases and the V segment lost 2 bases, leaving 2 bases of the junction unmatched. As DNA, the CDR3 is TGTGCCAGAAGCTTAGGACTAGCGGGAGGGTATGAGCAGTTCTTC. It yields the protein CARSLGLAGGYEQFF.

V gene TRBV9 combines with J gene TRBJ2-3; 8 bases line up with TRBD2. CDR3 size: 16 residues. Germline trimming cut 0 bases from V and 6 bases from J; bases unmatched to any gene: 9. Germline V gene lookup returns CDR1 SGDLS and CDR2 YYNGEE. CDR3 loop: CASSVGPGGNSDTQYF. CDR3 in DNA: TGTGCCAGCAGCGTAGGGCCGGGGGGGAATTCGGATACGCAGTATTTT.

The chain is built from TRBV7-5 and TRBJ2-6; TRBD1 reflects the table's D call only, with no check against the DNA. TRBV7-5 is noted as a pseudogene. The CDR3 is 19 amino acids. The CDR3 here is CARRAARDNIVAGANVLTF. For the CDR3, the DNA is TGTGCCAGACGGGCAGCGAGGGACAACATCGTTGCTGGGGCCAACGTCCTGACTTTC.

The rearrangement uses TRBV10-2 and TRBJ2-7; 9 bases match TRBD1. This CDR3 comprises 13 residues. Germline CDR1 reads WSHSY; CDR2 reads SAAADI. The V gene end was trimmed by 7 bases and the J gene end by 5 bases; junction bases not matched to a gene: 6. The CDR3 DNA reads as TGCGCCAGCAAACGGGACAGGGTGGACGAGCAGTACTTC. Amino acids: CASKRDRVDEQYF.

V gene TRBV19 combines with J gene TRBJ2-3, with 8 bases matching TRBD2. CDR3 length: 13 amino acids. CDR1 and CDR2 (germline): LNHDA, SQIVND (reference sequence). V dropped 6 bases and J dropped 7; count of bases not matched to a gene: 6. DNA for the CDR3: TGTGCCAGTAGCCCCACTAGCGGAAATACGCAGTATTTT. Encoded protein: CASSPTSGNTQYF.

The gene calls are TRBV29-1 and TRBJ1-2, with D possibly matching TRBD1 (5 bases). The length of the CDR3 is 12 residues. V was shortened by 6 bases and J by 5 bases, with 13 bases between the two germline ends. The germline CDR1 and CDR2 sequences are SQVTM and ANQGSEA. DNA of the CDR3: TGCAGCGTATTGACAGTCTCGTATGGCTACACCTTC. As protein: CSVLTVSYGYTF.

The rearrangement uses TRBV7-9 and TRBJ1-4; the D is unclear. V lost 2 bases, J lost 7 bases, and 14 bases lay in between. Germline V gene sequence: CDR1 SEHNR, CDR2 FQNEAQ (reference sequence). This CDR3 contains 15 residues. The CDR3, as DNA: TGTGCCAGCAGCTTACCGCGGGAAGGGTCTGAAAAACTGTTTTTT. The encoded protein is CASSLPREGSEKLFF.

The chain links TRBV28 to TRBJ2-2; tentative D call: TRBD1 (6 bases). CDR1 and CDR2 from the germline V gene are MDHEN and SYDVKM. V was clipped by 5 bases and J by 7 bases, with 14 bases between them. This CDR3 region has 14 residues. CDR3 in amino acids: CASSHRQVGGELFF. CDR3 sequence (DNA): TGTGCCAGCAGTCATCGACAGGTTGGCGGGGAGCTGTTTTTT. Looking up the rest from reference TRBV28 and TRBJ2-2 gives the full variable domain: DVKVTQSSRYLVKRTGEKVFLECVQDMDHENMFWYRQDPGLGLRLIYFSYDVKMKEKGDIPEGYSVSREKKERFSLILESASTNQTSMYLCASSHRQVGGELFFGEGSRLTVL.

V gene TRBV18 combines with J gene TRBJ1-4; 9 nucleotides agree with TRBD1. J gave up 6 bases and V 6 bases, and 5 bases lay outside the gene matches. This CDR3 is 14 amino acids long. CDR1 and CDR2 (germline): KGHSH, LQKENI. CDR3 residues: CASSPGQGYEKLFF. The CDR3 DNA follows: TGTGCCAGCTCTCCGGGACAGGGCTATGAAAAACTGTTTTTT.

The CDR3 loop is CASSPLTGTNSPLHF. The CDR3 bases are TGTGCCAGCAGCCCTTTGACAGGGACAAATTCACCCCTCCACTTT. The chain has TRBV9 and TRBJ1-6; 7 bases map to TRBD1. V lost 4 bases and J lost 7; bases outside the gene matches: 8. This CDR3 region has 15 residues. Germline assignment: CDR1 SGDLS and CDR2 YYNGEE. The complete variable domain, with remaining parts taken from reference TRBV9 and TRBJ1-6, reads DSGVTQTPKHLITATGQRVTLRCSPRSGDLSVYWYQQSLDQGLQFLIQYYNGEERAKGNILERFSAQQFPDLHSELNLSSLELGDSALYFCASSPLTGTNSPLHFGNGTRLTVT.

The rearrangement uses TRBV7-2 and TRBJ1-4; 7 bases are a match to TRBD1. The CDR3 totals 13 residues. V shed 5 bases, J shed 7 bases, and the junction held 4 bases outside the gene matches. Germline V gene data show CDR1 as SGHTA and CDR2 as FQGNSA. Here the CDR3 DNA reads TGTGCCAGCAGCCAGACAGGGTTTGAAAAACTGTTTTTT. Protein product: CASSQTGFEKLFF.

Only a few counts were recorded for this clone. The chain carries TRBV6-2 or TRBV6-3 and TRBJ1-1; D gene uncertain. V shed 5 bases and J shed 1 base, with 11 bases lying between them. There are 14 residues in the CDR3. Germline values: CDR1 MNHEY, CDR2 SVGEGT. The CDR3 spells CASSQQNRNTEAFF. The CDR3 DNA reads as TGTGCCAGCAGTCAACAGAATCGGAACACTGAAGCTTTCTTT.

For the CDR3, the DNA is TGTGCCAGCAGCCGTCCGGGGATGAACACTGAAGCTTTCTTT. Translation gives CASSRPGMNTEAFF. The chain is built from TRBV14 and TRBJ1-1; D gene unclear. The germline V gene encodes CDR1 SGHDN and CDR2 FVKESK. The CDR3 length is 14 residues. V lost 4 bases to trimming and J lost 0 bases, with 9 bases between them.

This clone has only a few counts. The V call is TRBV12-3 or TRBV12-4, the J call TRBJ1-3, with unresolved D. The ends were cut back, 2 bases at V and 4 bases at J, with 3 bases in the middle. The CDR3 totals 12 residues. CDR3 sequence: CASSLQGNTIYF. The DNA for the CDR3 is TGTGCCAGCAGTTTACAGGGAAACACCATATATTTT.

The rearrangement links TRBV27 to TRBJ2-1; 10 nucleotides line up with TRBD2. Looked up from germline, CDR1 is MNHEY and CDR2 is SMNVEV (reference sequence). Trimming removed 5 bases from V and 1 base from J; junction bases left unmatched: 8. This CDR3 is 17 amino acids long. The CDR3 loop is CASSPAGGGRSYNEQFF. The CDR3 coding sequence is TGTGCCAGCAGTCCAGCGGGAGGGGGAAGGTCCTACAATGAGCAGTTCTTC.

This clone was detected only a few times. V usage is TRBV30 and J usage is TRBJ1-2, with TRBD1 matching 8 bases. V was clipped by 5 bases and J by 5 bases; unmatched bases: 1. CDR1 is GTSNPN, CDR2 SVGIG, per germline (reference sequence). This CDR3 contains 11 residues. CDR3 in DNA: TGTGCCTGGGGGGACAGGTATGGCTACACCTTC. Residues: CAWGDRYGYTF.

The chain carries TRBV11-3 and TRBJ2-3, with D perhaps matching TRBD2 (6 bases). V gave up 1 base and J gave up 0 bases, with 11 bases separating them. Germline V CDR1 and CDR2: SGHNT, YENEEA. CDR3 size: 16 residues. Here the CDR3 reads CASSLGGGLSTDTQYF. CDR3 DNA: TGTGCCAGCAGCTTAGGGGGAGGCCTTAGCACAGATACGCAGTATTTT.

The chain recombines TRBV6-2 or TRBV6-3 with TRBJ2-1; D gene uncertain. In germline, CDR1 is MNHEY, CDR2 SVGEGT. CDR3 length equals 11 residues. Trimming pared 2 bases from V and 6 bases from J, leaving 2 bases between. The CDR3 reads CASSYLNEQFF. DNA of the CDR3: TGTGCCAGCAGTTACCTCAATGAGCAGTTCTTC.

V gene TRBV7-9 combines with J gene TRBJ1-1; unclear D gene. V was shortened by 1 base and J by 11 bases, with 8 bases between the two germline ends. The CDR3 has 11 residues. Germline V gene data show CDR1 as SEHNR and CDR2 as FQNEAQ (reference sequence). CDR3 nucleotides: TGTGCCAGCAGCTTAGACCAGTGGGCTTTCTTT. Its translation is CASSLDQWAFF.